These 2 T cell receptor beta chains were all obtained from the same sample, sequenced in a study of T cell changes during pregnancy in multiple sclerosis. The data were produced by immunoSEQ multiplex PCR, yet TCRdb's version contains in-frame clones alone and is incomplete. The table records under 80,000 clones, 75% to 95% of them present only once. The sequencing used CD4+ T cells from peripheral blood mononuclear cells, collected in the second trimester of pregnancy. These receptors were obtained from a female donor with multiple sclerosis, enrolled in a pregnancy study.

This chain joins TRBV28 and TRBJ2-2, with 9 bases matching TRBD1. CDR3 length equals 19 residues. Germline V lookup: CDR1 MDHEN, CDR2 SYDVKM. The trim removed 6 bases at V and 3 bases at J, leaving 17 bases unmatched. CDR3 loop: CASSSPGQGPTIDTGELFF. The CDR3 bases are TGTGCCAGCAGCTCACCGGGACAGGGCCCAACGATAGACACCGGGGAGCTGTTTTTT.

A few counts support this clone. CDR3 nucleotides: TGCAGCGTGACTAGCGGGACCTACGAGCAGTACTTC. Protein: CSVTSGTYEQYF. V usage is TRBV29-1 and J usage is TRBJ2-7; 11 bases agree with TRBD2. The V and J ends lost 6 bases and 2 bases, in that order; junction bases with no gene match: 0. Germline assignment: CDR1 SQVTM and CDR2 ANQGSEA. The CDR3 runs to 12 residues.